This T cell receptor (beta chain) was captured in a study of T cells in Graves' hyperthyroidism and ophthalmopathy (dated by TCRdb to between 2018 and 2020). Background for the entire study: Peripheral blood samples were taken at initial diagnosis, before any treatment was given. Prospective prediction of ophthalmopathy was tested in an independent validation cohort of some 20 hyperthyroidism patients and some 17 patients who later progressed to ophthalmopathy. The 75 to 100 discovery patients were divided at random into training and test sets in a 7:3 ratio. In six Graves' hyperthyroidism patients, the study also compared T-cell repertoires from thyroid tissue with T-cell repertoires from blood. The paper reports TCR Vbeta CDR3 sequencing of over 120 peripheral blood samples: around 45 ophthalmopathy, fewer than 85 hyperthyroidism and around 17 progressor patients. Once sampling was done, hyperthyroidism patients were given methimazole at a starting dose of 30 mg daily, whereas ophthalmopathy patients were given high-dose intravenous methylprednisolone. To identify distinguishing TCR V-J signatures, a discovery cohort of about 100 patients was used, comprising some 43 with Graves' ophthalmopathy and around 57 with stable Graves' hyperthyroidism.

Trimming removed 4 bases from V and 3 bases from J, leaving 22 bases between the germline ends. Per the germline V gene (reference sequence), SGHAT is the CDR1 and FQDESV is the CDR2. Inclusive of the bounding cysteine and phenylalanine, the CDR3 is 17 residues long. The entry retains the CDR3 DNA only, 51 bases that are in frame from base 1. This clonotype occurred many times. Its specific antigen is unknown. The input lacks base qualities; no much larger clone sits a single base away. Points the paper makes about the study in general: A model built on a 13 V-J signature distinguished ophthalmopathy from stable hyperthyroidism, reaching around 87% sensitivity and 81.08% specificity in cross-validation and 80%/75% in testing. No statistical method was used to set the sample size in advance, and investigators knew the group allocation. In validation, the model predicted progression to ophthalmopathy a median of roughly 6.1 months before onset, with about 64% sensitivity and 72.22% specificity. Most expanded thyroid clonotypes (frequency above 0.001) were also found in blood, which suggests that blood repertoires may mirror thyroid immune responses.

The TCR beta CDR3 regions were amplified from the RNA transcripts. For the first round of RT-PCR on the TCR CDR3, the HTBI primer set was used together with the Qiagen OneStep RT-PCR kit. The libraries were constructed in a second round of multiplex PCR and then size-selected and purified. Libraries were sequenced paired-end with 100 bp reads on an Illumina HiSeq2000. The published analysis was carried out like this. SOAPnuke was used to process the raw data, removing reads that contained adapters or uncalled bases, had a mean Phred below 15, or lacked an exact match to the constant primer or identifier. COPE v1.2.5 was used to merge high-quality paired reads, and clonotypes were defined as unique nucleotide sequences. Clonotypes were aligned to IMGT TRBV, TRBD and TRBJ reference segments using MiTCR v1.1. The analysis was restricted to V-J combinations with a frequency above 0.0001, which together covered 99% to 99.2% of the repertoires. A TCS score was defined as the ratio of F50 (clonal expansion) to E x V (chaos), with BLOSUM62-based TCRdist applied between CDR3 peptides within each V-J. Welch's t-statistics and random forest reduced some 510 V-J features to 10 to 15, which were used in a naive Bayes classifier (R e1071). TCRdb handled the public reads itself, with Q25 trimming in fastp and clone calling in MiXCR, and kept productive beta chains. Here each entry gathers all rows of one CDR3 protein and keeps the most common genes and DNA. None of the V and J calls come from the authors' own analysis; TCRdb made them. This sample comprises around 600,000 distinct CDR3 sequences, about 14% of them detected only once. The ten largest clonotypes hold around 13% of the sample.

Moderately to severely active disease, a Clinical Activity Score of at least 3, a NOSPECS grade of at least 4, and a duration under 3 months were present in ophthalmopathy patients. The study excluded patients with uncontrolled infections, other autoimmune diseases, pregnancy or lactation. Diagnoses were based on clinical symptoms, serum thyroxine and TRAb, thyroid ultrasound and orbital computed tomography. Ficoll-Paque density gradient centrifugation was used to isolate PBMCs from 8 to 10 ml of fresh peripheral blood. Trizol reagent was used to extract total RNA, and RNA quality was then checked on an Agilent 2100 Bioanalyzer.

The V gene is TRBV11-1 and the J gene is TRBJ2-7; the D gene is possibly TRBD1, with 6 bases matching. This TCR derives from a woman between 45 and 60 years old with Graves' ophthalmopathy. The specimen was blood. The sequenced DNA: TGTGCCAGCAGCTCTAATCCCGTCCGGGACACCGACTACGAGCAGTACTTC. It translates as CASSSNPVRDTDYEQYF.